The subject of this entry is one T cell receptor beta chain. The antigen remains undetermined. The primer mix had 60 Vbeta and 13 Jbeta primers. Source study methods: A later analysis counted around 80 million unique TCR beta chains, some 12 million shared. Clones were sequenced by immunoSEQ multiplex PCR, and TCRdb holds only the in-frame ones, with some missing. That table supplies the V and J calls and clone size; D and trimming were determined from the DNA. The data show more than 150,000 clones, around 80% seen once. V shed 0 bases and J shed 10 bases, with 12 bases lying between them. The CDR3 loop spans 12 amino acids. In germline, CDR1 is GTSNPN, CDR2 SVGIG (reference sequence). These data originate in a study of cytomegalovirus exposure and HLA in healthy donors. Study findings and constraints: Sequencing had likely introduced a cluster of highly shared sequence variants as an artifact. Presence/absence analyses assumed roughly uniform sequencing depth across donors. There were some 150 TCR beta chains listed as cytomegalovirus-associated.

The receptor comes from a man aged 18 to 29 in good health and CMV-seronegative. The specimen sequenced was PBMCs. The V gene is TRBV30, the J gene TRBJ1-1; TRBD1 might be the D (6 bases). Written as DNA, the CDR3 is TGTGCCTGGAGTGTACCAGGGGCAGTAGCTTTCTTT. It specifies CAWSVPGAVAFF. Variable domain in full (rest from reference TRBV30 and TRBJ1-1): SQTIHQWPATLVQPVGSPLSLECTVEGTSNPNLYWYRQAAGRGLQLLFYSVGIGQISSEVPQNLSASRPQDRQFILSSKKLLLSDSGFYLCAWSVPGAVAFFGQGTRLTVV.